These T cell receptor beta chains were read from a single sample in a study of early T cells in non-severe SARS-CoV-2 infection. TCRdb re-called the 5' RACE reads with MiXCR, one entry per CDR3 protein. The sample includes 20,000 to 25,000 distinct CDR3 sequences, approximately 4.3% of them seen just once. The sample comprised whole blood. All receptors come from an adult who was a healthcare worker with PCR-confirmed SARS-CoV-2 infection or an uninfected control (not recorded which). The CDR3 runs from the conserved cysteine through the conserved F or W. The D gene is left open where the match is weak. Not all rows give a size; the values are once, few, many and, for expanded clones, a class.

V gene	clone size	J gene	D gene	CDR3 protein	CDR3 DNA
TRBV7-3	many	TRBJ1-1	NA	CASSTSLNTEAFF	TGTGCCAGCAGCACCAGCCTGAACACTGAAGCTTTCTTT
TRBV7-9	few	TRBJ1-3	NA	CASSPLDSGNTIYF	TGTGCCAGCAGCCCCTTGGATTCTGGAAACACCATATATTTT
TRBV6-2/TRBV6-3	many	TRBJ2-7	TRBD1	CASSQRDRGTYEQYF	TGTGCCAGCAGTCAACGGGACAGGGGAACCTACGAGCAGTACTTC
TRBV2	NA	TRBJ1-2	NA	CASSDPTEQELYGYTF	TGTGCCAGCAGTGACCCAACTGAACAGGAGCTGTATGGCTACACCTTC
TRBV10-3	many	TRBJ1-1	TRBD1	CATEAGTGGFAAFF	TGTGCCACCGAAGCCGGGACAGGGGGCTTTGCAGCTTTCTTT
TRBV10-3	few	TRBJ2-1	TRBD2	CAIFGLALDEQFF	TGTGCCATCTTTGGACTAGCATTGGATGAGCAGTTCTTC
TRBV18	few	TRBJ1-1	TRBD1	CASSPGTVWTEAFF	TGTGCCAGCTCCCCCGGGACAGTCTGGACTGAAGCTTTCTTT
TRBV24-1	many	TRBJ2-3	NA	CATSDSGEGTRSTDTQYF	TGTGCCACCAGTGATTCTGGAGAGGGGACGAGAAGCACAGATACGCAGTATTTT
TRBV7-9	many	TRBJ1-1	NA	CASSSWEGKSEVFF	TGTGCCAGCAGCTCATGGGAGGGGAAATCGGAAGTTTTCTTT
TRBV25-1	many	TRBJ2-7	NA	CASSGGTATYEQYF	TGTGCCAGCAGTGGAGGGACGGCAACCTACGAGCAGTACTTC
TRBV12-3/TRBV12-4	few	TRBJ1-1	NA	CASSWDRTGTLGAFF	TGTGCCAGCAGTTGGGACCGAACGGGGACACTGGGAGCTTTCTTT
TRBV29-1	many	TRBJ2-7	TRBD1	CSVSLGTGGYEQYF	TGCAGCGTTTCGTTGGGGACAGGGGGGTACGAGCAGTACTTC
TRBV28	many	TRBJ1-6	TRBD1	CASSSGQGGNSPLHF	TGTGCCAGCAGTTCCGGACAGGGGGGGAATTCACCCCTCCACTTT
TRBV5-1	NA	TRBJ2-1	NA	CASSRVGEREQFF	TGCGCCAGCAGCCGTGTAGGGGAACGTGAGCAGTTCTTC
TRBV29-1	many	TRBJ2-7	TRBD2	CSVGPGRTSYEQYF	TGCAGCGTTGGGCCCGGGAGGACCTCCTACGAGCAGTACTTC
TRBV6-6	many	TRBJ1-3	NA	CASRTPGASGNTIYF	TGTGCCAGCAGAACCCCGGGCGCCTCTGGAAACACCATATATTTT
TRBV15	few	TRBJ1-3	NA	CATESSGNTIYF	TGTGCCACCGAGAGCTCTGGAAACACCATATATTTT
TRBV5-1	few	TRBJ1-4	NA	CASSLVAADEKLFF	TGCGCCAGCAGCTTGGTGGCAGCGGATGAAAAACTGTTTTTT
TRBV5-1	few	TRBJ2-3	NA	CASSPDTDTQYF	TGCGCCAGCAGCCCGGACACAGATACGCAGTATTTT
TRBV10-1	medium-sized	TRBJ2-3	NA	CASSDPGSEVTQYF	TGCGCCAGCAGTGATCCGGGAAGTGAGGTTACGCAGTATTTT
TRBV18	many	TRBJ1-5	TRBD1	CASSPLQGADQPQHF	TGTGCCAGCTCACCACTTCAGGGGGCGGATCAGCCCCAGCATTTT
TRBV29-1	many	TRBJ2-7	TRBD1	CSVEGGTGGGEQYF	TGCAGCGTTGAAGGAGGGACAGGGGGCGGCGAGCAGTACTTC
TRBV7-2	NA	TRBJ2-5	TRBD1	CASSFYQTGSETQYF	TGTGCCAGCAGCTTTTACCAGACAGGGTCGGAGACCCAGTACTTC
TRBV9	many	TRBJ2-3	NA	CASSVDPGGTDTQYF	TGTGCCAGCAGCGTAGATCCTGGCGGCACAGATACGCAGTATTTT
TRBV7-2	medium-sized	TRBJ1-5	NA	CATNGWGSNQPQHF	TGTGCCACCAATGGGTGGGGGAGCAATCAGCCCCAGCATTTT
TRBV6-2/TRBV6-3	few	TRBJ1-1	NA	CASIDTGPLEAFF	TGTGCCAGCATTGACACCGGACCACTTGAAGCTTTCTTT
TRBV2	few	TRBJ1-2	TRBD1	CASSEGQTYGYTF	TGTGCCAGCAGTGAGGGACAGACGTATGGCTACACCTTC
TRBV7-3	many	TRBJ2-3	TRBD2	CASSLIGGRASTDTQYF	TGTGCCAGCAGCTTAATCGGCGGGAGGGCTAGCACAGATACGCAGTATTTT
TRBV20-1	many	TRBJ1-5	TRBD1	CSAQDRGLNSNQPQHF	TGCAGTGCTCAGGACAGGGGGCTTAATAGCAATCAGCCCCAGCATTTT
TRBV6-5	few	TRBJ1-6	NA	CASRPTEYNSPLHF	TGTGCCAGTCGCCCGACAGAGTATAATTCACCCCTCCACTTT
TRBV20-1	many	TRBJ2-1	TRBD2	CSARTVGGSSYNEQFF	TGCAGTGCTAGAACAGTGGGGGGGAGCTCCTACAATGAGCAGTTCTTC
TRBV6-6	many	TRBJ1-2	NA	CASSYFTNYGYTF	TGTGCCAGCAGTTACTTTACCAACTATGGCTACACCTTC
TRBV21-1	few	TRBJ1-1	NA	CASSKAMTGGETEAFF	TGTGCCAGCAGCAAAGCGATGACAGGGGGGGAAACGGAAGCTTTCTTT
TRBV2	few	TRBJ2-7	NA	CASRRGTAYEQYF	TGTGCCAGCCGTCGGGGGACAGCCTACGAGCAGTACTTC
TRBV6-5	many	TRBJ2-7	NA	CASSYGGLGYEQYF	TGTGCCAGCAGTTACGGGGGCTTGGGATACGAGCAGTACTTC
TRBV7-2	few	TRBJ2-5	NA	CASSPDNQETQYF	TGTGCCAGCAGCCCGGACAACCAAGAGACCCAGTACTTC
TRBV5-1	many	TRBJ1-1	NA	CASSVGDTYTEAFF	TGCGCCAGCAGCGTAGGGGACACCTACACTGAAGCTTTCTTT
TRBV29-1	large	TRBJ2-2	NA	CSVEGLNTGELFF	TGCAGCGTTGAGGGACTCAACACCGGGGAGCTGTTTTTT
TRBV10-2	few	TRBJ2-2	NA	CASSEIRHTGELFF	TGCGCCAGCAGTGAGATCAGGCACACCGGGGAGCTGTTTTTT
TRBV6-1	few	TRBJ1-1	NA	CASSRTLSTEAFF	TGTGCCAGCAGTAGAACATTGAGCACTGAAGCTTTCTTT
TRBV7-7	medium-sized	TRBJ2-3	TRBD2	CASSRGGLAGEDTQYF	TGTGCTAGCAGCCGCGGGGGACTAGCGGGAGAAGATACGCAGTATTTT
TRBV5-1	many	TRBJ2-1	NA	CASSLDGGSYNEQFF	TGCGCCAGCAGCTTGGACGGGGGCTCCTACAATGAGCAGTTCTTC
TRBV12-3/TRBV12-4	many	TRBJ2-3	NA	CASRAGAATQYF	TGTGCCAGCAGGGCTGGTGCCGCTACGCAGTATTTT
TRBV7-7	few	TRBJ2-5	TRBD1	CASSLEVTGGTQYF	TGTGCTAGCAGCTTAGAGGTCACAGGGGGAACCCAGTACTTC
TRBV18	many	TRBJ1-5	NA	CASSPLTNQPQHF	TGTGCCAGCTCACCCCTGACCAATCAGCCCCAGCATTTT
TRBV30	many	TRBJ1-3	TRBD1	CAWGQGDTIYF	TGTGCCTGGGGACAGGGAGACACCATATATTTT
TRBV7-2	many	TRBJ1-1	NA	CASSPTGPQRTEAFF	TGTGCCAGCAGCCCAACTGGACCACAACGCACTGAAGCTTTCTTT
TRBV6-4	few	TRBJ2-3	NA	CATRDWSTDTQYF	TGTGCCACCCGGGACTGGAGCACAGATACGCAGTATTTT
TRBV29-1	few	TRBJ1-2	NA	CSVVRDYGYTF	TGCAGCGTTGTGCGGGACTATGGCTACACCTTC
TRBV29-1	many	TRBJ2-7	NA	CSVVQGYEQYF	TGCAGCGTAGTACAGGGTTACGAGCAGTACTTC
TRBV6-5	many	TRBJ2-7	NA	CASSYTGTYEQYF	TGTGCCAGCAGTTACACGGGCACCTACGAGCAGTACTTC